A selection of T cell receptor beta chains follows, all from one sample in a study of blood T cell repertoires in COVID-19. Sequencing was performed with immunoSEQ multiplex PCR; in TCRdb, only in-frame clones are kept and a portion is missing. The sample contains roughly 200,000 clones, 84% of which appear only once. The sample was peripheral blood. The receptors were sampled from a woman of 80 years or more with COVID-19, enrolled during active disease. CDR3s include the opening cysteine and the closing phenylalanine or tryptophan. D genes are given only for firm matches. The size field is filled for only some rows; it gives once, few, many or a size class.

TRBJ1-1 TRBD1 few TRBV12-3/TRBV12-4 TGTGCCAGCAGTTTGGGACAGCACACTGAAGCTTTCTTT CASSLGQHTEAFF
TRBJ1-4 . once TRBV5-1 TGCGCCAGCAGTTTCCAGGGGACTAATGAAAAACTGTTTTTT CASSFQGTNEKLFF
TRBJ1-4 . . TRBV27 TGTGCCAGCAGTTTAATATTCAGTAATGAAAAACTGTTTTTT CASSLIFSNEKLFF
TRBJ1-1 TRBD1 . TRBV11-2 TGTGCCAGCAGCACCCGGGACAGGTGGCTACGGGAAGCTTTCTTT CASSTRDRWLREAFF
TRBJ2-7 TRBD1 . TRBV10-3 TGTGCCATAAAAGAAGGGACAGGCACCTACGAGCAGTACTTC CAIKEGTGTYEQYF
TRBJ1-4 . . TRBV19 TGTGCCAGTAGTAGCCCCGACTCCGAAAAACTGTTTTTT CASSSPDSEKLFF
TRBJ1-3 TRBD1 . TRBV6-6 TGTGCCAGCAGTTTTACCAGGGGGTCTGGAAACACCATATATTTT CASSFTRGSGNTIYF
TRBJ1-4 TRBD1 . TRBV5-1 TGCGCCAGCAGCTCATCAGGGGGCGGAACTAATGAAAAACTGTTTTTT CASSSSGGGTNEKLFF
TRBJ2-1 TRBD2 few TRBV28 TGTGCCAGCAGTGTCAGGACTAGGCTATACAATGAGCAGTTCTTC CASSVRTRLYNEQFF
TRBJ2-3 TRBD2 . TRBV5-6 TGTGCCAGCAGTCCCGGGACTAGCGGGGCCTATACGCAGTATTTT CASSPGTSGAYTQYF
TRBJ1-5 . . TRBV10-3 TGTGCCACCGCGGGAACCAATCAGCCCCAGCATTTT CATAGTNQPQHF
TRBJ1-5 . few TRBV20-1 TGCAGTGCTAGAGTACTTCAGCCCCAGCATTTT CSARVLQPQHF
TRBJ1-2 TRBD1 . TRBV28 TGTGCCAGCAGTTTGCCCCCGGGACAGGGGCACGGCTACACCTTC CASSLPPGQGHGYTF
TRBJ1-1 TRBD1 . TRBV5-1 TGCGCCAGCAGCGGGACAGAGAACACTGAAGCCTTCTTT CASSGTENTEAFF
TRBJ1-6 . . TRBV5-1 TGCGCCAGCACCCCCGGGGGATTCGATTCACCCCTCCACTTT CASTPGGFDSPLHF
TRBJ1-5 TRBD1 . TRBV29-1 TGCAGCGTCAAACAGGGGGCCAATCAGCCCCAGCATTTT CSVKQGANQPQHF
TRBJ1-6 TRBD1 . TRBV5-8 TGTGCCAGCAGCACCGTGATCGGGACAGGAAATAATTCACCCCTCCACTTT CASSTVIGTGNNSPLHF
TRBJ2-7 TRBD1 . TRBV10-3 TGTGCCATCAGTGATTTTGTGGGACAGGGGATGCAAGAGCAGTACTTC CAISDFVGQGMQEQYF
TRBJ1-1 . . TRBV18 TGTGCCAGCTCACCACCGAATAGCATGAACACTGAAGCTTTCTTT CASSPPNSMNTEAFF
TRBJ2-1 TRBD2 . TRBV24-1 TGTGCCACCAGTGATTTGCGCACTAGCGGGGGTAATGAGCAGTTCTTC CATSDLRTSGGNEQFF
TRBJ1-2 . . TRBV12-3/TRBV12-4 TGTGCCAGCAGTCAGGATAACTATGGCTACACCTTC CASSQDNYGYTF
TRBJ2-2 TRBD2 . TRBV27 TGTGCTGCGGGGACTAGCGGTAACACCGGGGAGCTGTTTTTT CAAGTSGNTGELFF
TRBJ1-2 . . TRBV18 TGTGCCAGCTCACCCCTTGGCCTAGAGGGCTACACCTTC CASSPLGLEGYTF
TRBJ2-1 . few TRBV6-5 TGTGCCATCGCCCCCCGGGACTCTGCGGGTGAGCAGTTCTTC CAIAPRDSAGEQFF
TRBJ2-2 TRBD1 . TRBV19 TGTGCCAGTAGTGCAGACAGGGGCGCCGGGGAGCTGTTTTTT CASSADRGAGELFF
TRBJ2-1 . . TRBV19 TGTGCCAGTACCAGACAGCCCCAAGGCGATGAGCAGTTCTTC CASTRQPQGDEQFF
TRBJ1-2 . . TRBV6-5 TGTGCCAGCAGACAGGGAAACTCTAACTATGGCTACACCTTC CASRQGNSNYGYTF
TRBJ1-1 TRBD1 . TRBV6-5 TGTGCCAGCAGCCTAGACAGGGCCCTATCTGAAGCTTTCTTT CASSLDRALSEAFF
TRBJ2-2 . . TRBV5-6 TGTGCCAGCAGCTTGTGGGGCGGCACCGGGGAGCTGTTTTTT CASSLWGGTGELFF
TRBJ1-5 TRBD1 . TRBV27 TGTGCCAGCAGTTTAATCGCCGGGACAGGGGATCAGCCCCAGCATTTT CASSLIAGTGDQPQHF